This is a list of T cell receptor beta chains from one sample in a study of human T cells and chemical hapten exposure. MiXCR, applied by TCRdb to the reads, yields one record per CDR3 protein. The table lists 100,000 to 150,000 distinct CDR3 sequences, more than 8.5% of them singletons. Sequences were obtained from whole blood. All receptors derive from a human donor in good health. Some clones in this sample may be carry-over from other donors' samples. Both conserved end residues are part of each CDR3. D genes are given only for firm matches. Only part of the rows carry a size: once, few, many, or a class if the clone is expanded.

TRBJ1-5 | NA | NA | TRBV12-3/TRBV12-4 | TGTGCCAGCAGTTCGTCCCCGGGGCAGCCCCAGCATTTT | CASSSSPGQPQHF
TRBJ1-1 | NA | many | TRBV3-1 | TGTGCCAGCAGCGCAATGGGACCTCGACGGGTTGAAGCTTTCTTT | CASSAMGPRRVEAFF
TRBJ2-1 | TRBD2 | NA | TRBV20-1 | TGCAGTGCAACTAGCGCAAGCTCCTACAATGAGCAGTTCTTC | CSATSASSYNEQFF
TRBJ1-2 | NA | few | TRBV7-2 | TGTGCCAGCAGCTTAGAACCGGGAAGCTATGGCTACACCTTC | CASSLEPGSYGYTF
TRBJ1-1 | NA | many | TRBV7-9 | TGTGCCAGCAGGCGGGGGAGGGGCACTGAAGCTTTCTTT | CASRRGRGTEAFF
TRBJ2-7 | NA | few | TRBV12-3/TRBV12-4 | TGTGCCAGCAGTTTAGAGACCTACGAGCAGTACTTC | CASSLETYEQYF
TRBJ1-4 | TRBD1 | NA | TRBV4-1 | TGCGCCAGCAGACCGGTCCACAGGGGGCTTGGTGAAAAACTGTTTTTT | CASRPVHRGLGEKLFF
TRBJ1-5 | NA | few | TRBV30 | TGTGCCTTGGGGGGTAGCAATCAGCCCCAGCATTTT | CALGGSNQPQHF
TRBJ2-7 | NA | few | TRBV3-1 | TGTGCCAGCAGCCAAACCGACGTAGTTCCCGAGCAGTACTTC | CASSQTDVVPEQYF
TRBJ2-7 | NA | few | TRBV28 | TGTGCCAGCAGTTCCGGGACTCACTACGAGCAGTACTTC | CASSSGTHYEQYF
TRBJ2-7 | TRBD1 | NA | TRBV6-6 | TGTGCCAGCAGTACCACAGGGGGCTTTCGGTACGAGCAGTACTTC | CASSTTGGFRYEQYF
TRBJ2-4 | TRBD1 | few | TRBV3-1 | TGTGCCAGCAGCCAAGCGCGGACAGGGGGCTACGGCGGATCCAAAAACATTCAGTACTTC | CASSQARTGGYGGSKNIQYF
TRBJ2-7 | TRBD1 | NA | TRBV3-1 | TGTGCCAGCAGCCCCCGGGACAGGGCTTCCGACGAGCAGTACTTC | CASSPRDRASDEQYF
TRBJ2-3 | NA | few | TRBV7-6 | TGTGCCAGCAGCTTAGCGCCCGGAGGTTCTCCCACAGATACGCAGTATTTT | CASSLAPGGSPTDTQYF
TRBJ1-6 | NA | few | TRBV9 | TGTGCCAGCAGCGTAGGGGACACCAGCTCACCCCTCCACTTT | CASSVGDTSSPLHF
TRBJ2-6 | TRBD1 | NA | TRBV4-2 | TGTGCCAGCCAGGACAGGGGAACTGGGGCCAACGTCCTGACTTTC | CASQDRGTGANVLTF
TRBJ1-3 | NA | many | TRBV18 | TGTGCCAGCTCAGCCGACAAAGGCTCTGGAAACACCATATATTTT | CASSADKGSGNTIYF
TRBJ2-3 | TRBD2 | few | TRBV11-2 | TGTGCCAGCAGCGCATTAGCGGGGGGTCGAGATACGCAGTATTTT | CASSALAGGRDTQYF
TRBJ1-3 | NA | many | TRBV29-1 | TGCAGCGTTGCGCCGGACTCTGGAAACACCATATATTTT | CSVAPDSGNTIYF
TRBJ1-1 | NA | many | TRBV21-1 | TGTGCCAGCAGTCGGGCCCGCACTGAAGCTTTCTTT | CASSRARTEAFF
TRBJ2-3 | TRBD1 | many | TRBV19 | TGTGCCAGTAGGATGGGACAGGGAGACACGGATACGCAGTATTTT | CASRMGQGDTDTQYF
TRBJ2-2 | TRBD2 | NA | TRBV10-3 | TGTGCCATCCGGACTAGCGGGAGGGATTTCGCGAACACCGGGGAGCTGTTTTTT | CAIRTSGRDFANTGELFF
TRBJ2-1 | TRBD2 | few | TRBV11-2 | TGTGCCAGCAGCTTAGATCTAATGTCTCTAGCGGGATCCCACCAGGAGCAGTTCTTC | CASSLDLMSLAGSHQEQFF
TRBJ1-2 | NA | few | TRBV12-3/TRBV12-4 | TGTGCCAGCAGTTTAGATCTCGGCGGGGTAGGCTACACCTTC | CASSLDLGGVGYTF
TRBJ2-3 | TRBD2 | NA | TRBV6-4 | TGTGCCAGCAGTGACTCTGTGGGGGGGACAGATACGCAGTATTTT | CASSDSVGGTDTQYF
TRBJ2-3 | NA | many | TRBV5-1 | TGCGCCAGCAGCCGATTCAGGGCAGCTAGCACAGATACGCAGTATTTT | CASSRFRAASTDTQYF
TRBJ2-3 | NA | few | TRBV30 | TGTGCCTGGAGGCGGGGCCTGGACGGAGATACGCAGTATTTT | CAWRRGLDGDTQYF
TRBJ1-1 | TRBD1 | NA | TRBV14 | TGTGCCAGCAGCCCCTCGACAGGGCCCACTGAAGCTTTCTTT | CASSPSTGPTEAFF
TRBJ2-3 | NA | few | TRBV5-6 | TGTGCCAGCAGCTTGGTGGCAGGGAGCACAGATACGCAGTATTTT | CASSLVAGSTDTQYF
TRBJ2-6 | NA | NA | TRBV19 | TGTGCCAGTACCAAGACAGGCCTGAGCTCTGGGGCCAACGTCCTGACTTTC | CASTKTGLSSGANVLTF
TRBJ2-7 | TRBD1 | NA | TRBV10-3 | TGTGCCATCAGTGAGTCTTGGCAGGGGGCCTTCTACGAGCAGTACTTC | CAISESWQGAFYEQYF
TRBJ2-1 | NA | many | TRBV20-1 | TGCAGTGCTAGAGCGGGGAGAAGCTCCTACAATGAGCAGTTCTTC | CSARAGRSSYNEQFF
TRBJ1-3 | NA | NA | TRBV12-3/TRBV12-4 | TGTGCCAGCAGTGACGGGCCCTCTGGAAACACCATATATTTT | CASSDGPSGNTIYF
TRBJ1-5 | NA | many | TRBV6-6 | TGTGCCAGCAGCCTCTCCGAGAGCCCTACTCAGCCCCAGCATTTT | CASSLSESPTQPQHF
TRBJ1-3 | NA | many | TRBV12-3/TRBV12-4 | TGTGCCAGCAGTTTTAGTGGCTCTGGAAACACCATATATTTT | CASSFSGSGNTIYF
TRBJ2-7 | NA | few | TRBV27 | TGTGCCAGCAGCACCACAGGGGACTCCTCCTACGAGCAGTACTTC | CASSTTGDSSYEQYF
TRBJ1-1 | TRBD1 | NA | TRBV13 | TGTGCCAGCAGCTTAGGCCCAGGGGGCACTGAAGCTTTCTTT | CASSLGPGGTEAFF
TRBJ1-2 | NA | few | TRBV3-1 | TGTGCCAGCAGCCCTCAGGACAGAGACTATGGCTACACCTTC | CASSPQDRDYGYTF
TRBJ2-7 | NA | few | TRBV29-1 | TGCAGCGTTGGTGTCGGGTGGGGGGCCACCTACGAGCAGTACTTC | CSVGVGWGATYEQYF
TRBJ2-3 | NA | few | TRBV10-3 | TGTGCCATCAGTGAGTCGCAGGGGACTACAGATACGCAGTATTTT | CAISESQGTTDTQYF
TRBJ1-3 | TRBD1 | many | TRBV20-1 | TGCAGTGCTTCTCGTGATGACAGGGTAAACACCATATATTTT | CSASRDDRVNTIYF
TRBJ1-5 | NA | many | TRBV12-3/TRBV12-4 | TGTGCCAGCAGTTTTGGGACACCCAATCAGCCCCAGCATTTT | CASSFGTPNQPQHF
TRBJ1-4 | TRBD1 | many | TRBV10-3 | TGTGCCATCAGCAGACAGGGGGATGATGAAAAACTGTTTTTT | CAISRQGDDEKLFF
TRBJ1-1 | NA | NA | TRBV6-2/TRBV6-3 | TGTGCCAGCAGTTTCCCTCCGGCGGCCCTAATGGACACTGAAGCTTTCTTT | CASSFPPAALMDTEAFF
TRBJ2-2 | NA | many | TRBV12-5 | TGTGCTAGTGGTTTGGTACCCGGGGTCAACACCGGGGAGCTGTTTTTT | CASGLVPGVNTGELFF
TRBJ2-4 | NA | many | TRBV29-1 | TGCAGCGTTGTCAGGGAAGCGAACATTCAGTACTTC | CSVVREANIQYF
TRBJ2-7 | NA | NA | TRBV7-2 | TGTGCCAGCAGCTCCGTCCACGAGCAGTACTTC | CASSSVHEQYF
TRBJ1-1 | TRBD1 | NA | TRBV15 | TGTGCCACCCGACTGACAGGGAGAGGCACTGAAGCTTTCTTT | CATRLTGRGTEAFF
TRBJ1-1 | TRBD1 | NA | TRBV7-2 | TGTGCCAGCAGCACCCACAGGGGATATGAAGCTTTCTTT | CASSTHRGYEAFF
TRBJ2-3 | TRBD1 | many | TRBV12-3/TRBV12-4 | TGTGCCAGCAGCTCATTACCCGGGGACAGGGGTATGACAGATACGCAGTATTTT | CASSSLPGDRGMTDTQYF
TRBJ2-1 | NA | few | TRBV29-1 | TGCAGCGTTTGGGGGCAGAGCTCCTACAATGAGCAGTTCTTC | CSVWGQSSYNEQFF
TRBJ1-4 | NA | NA | TRBV29-1 | TGCAGCGGAGAGGGTGCTAATGAAAAACTGTTTTTT | CSGEGANEKLFF
TRBJ2-4 | NA | many | TRBV7-2 | TGTGCCAGCGGCTACGGGGTAGCCGAAAACATTCAGTACTTC | CASGYGVAENIQYF
TRBJ2-5 | NA | many | TRBV7-9 | TGTGCCAGCAGCTTGGACTATAGGACCCCACAAGAGACCCAGTACTTC | CASSLDYRTPQETQYF
TRBJ2-7 | TRBD2 | many | TRBV4-2 | TGTGCCAGCAGCCAAGAACTAGCGGGAGGCTACGAGCAGTACTTC | CASSQELAGGYEQYF
TRBJ1-2 | NA | few | TRBV6-5 | TGTGCCAGCAGTTACGGGGTCGGGCGGGGCTACACCTTC | CASSYGVGRGYTF
TRBJ1-5 | NA | many | TRBV7-8 | TGTGCCAGCAGCTTAGTTCAGGCTCAGCCCCAGCATTTT | CASSLVQAQPQHF
TRBJ1-2 | NA | many | TRBV2 | TGTGCCAGCACCCTAAGGATAGGAGCTTATGGCTACACCTTC | CASTLRIGAYGYTF
TRBJ1-2 | NA | NA | TRBV30 | TGTGCCTGGGGCCCGGGCGGAAGGAACTATGGCTACACCTTC | CAWGPGGRNYGYTF
TRBJ1-6 | NA | many | TRBV4-3 | TGCGCCAGCAGCCAAGATCGAGGAACAGGGAGGAATTCACCCCTCCACTTT | CASSQDRGTGRNSPLHF